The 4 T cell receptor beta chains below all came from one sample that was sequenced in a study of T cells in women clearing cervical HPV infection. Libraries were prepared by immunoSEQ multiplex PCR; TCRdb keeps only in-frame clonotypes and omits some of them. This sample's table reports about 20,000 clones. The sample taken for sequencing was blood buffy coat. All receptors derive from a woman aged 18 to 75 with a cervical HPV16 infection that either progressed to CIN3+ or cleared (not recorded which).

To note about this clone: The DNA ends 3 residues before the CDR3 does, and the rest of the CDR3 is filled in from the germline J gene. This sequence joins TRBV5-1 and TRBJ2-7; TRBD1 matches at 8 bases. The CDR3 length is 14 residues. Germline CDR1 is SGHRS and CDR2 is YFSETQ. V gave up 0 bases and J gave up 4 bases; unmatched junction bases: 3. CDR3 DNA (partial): TGCGCCAGCAGCTTGGAGGACAGGGCATACGAG. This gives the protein CASSLEDRAYE. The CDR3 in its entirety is CASSLEDRAYEQYF.

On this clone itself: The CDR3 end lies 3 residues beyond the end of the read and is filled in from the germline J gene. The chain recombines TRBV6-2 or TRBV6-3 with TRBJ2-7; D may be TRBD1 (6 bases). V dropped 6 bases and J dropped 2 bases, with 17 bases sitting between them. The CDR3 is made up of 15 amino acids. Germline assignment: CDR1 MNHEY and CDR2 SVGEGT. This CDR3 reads CASRVTGTKTYEQYF. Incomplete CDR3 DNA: TGTGCCAGCAGGGTCACCGGGACAAAGACCTACGAG.

This chain's CDR3 is CASKNRALNTEAFF. The sequenced part of the CDR3 DNA is TGTGCCAGCAAAAACAGGGCTCTGAACACTGAA. The chain couples TRBV6-2 or TRBV6-3 to TRBJ1-1; tentative D call: TRBD1 (6 bases). From the germline J gene comes the end of the CDR3, since the read stops 3 residues before it. Trimming took 7 bases from V and 0 from J, leaving 12 bases between them. Germline V lookup: CDR1 MNHEY, CDR2 SVGEGT. This CDR3 spans 14 amino acids.

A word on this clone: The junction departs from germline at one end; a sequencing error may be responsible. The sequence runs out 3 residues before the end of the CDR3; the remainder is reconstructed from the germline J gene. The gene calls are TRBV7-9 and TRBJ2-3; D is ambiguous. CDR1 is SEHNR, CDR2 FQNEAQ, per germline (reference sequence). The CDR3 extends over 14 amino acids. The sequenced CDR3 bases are TGTTCCAGCAGCTTAGTGGCTGCTCCAGATACG. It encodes CSSSLVAAPDT. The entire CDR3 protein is CSSSLVAAPDTQYF.